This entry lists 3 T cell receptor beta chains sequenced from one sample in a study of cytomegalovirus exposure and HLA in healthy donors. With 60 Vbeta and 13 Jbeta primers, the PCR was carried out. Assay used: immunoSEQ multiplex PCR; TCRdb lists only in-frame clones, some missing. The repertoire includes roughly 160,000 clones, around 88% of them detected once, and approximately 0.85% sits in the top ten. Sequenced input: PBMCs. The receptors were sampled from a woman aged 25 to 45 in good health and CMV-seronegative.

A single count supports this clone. CDR3 in DNA: TGTGCCAGCAGTGTTGACAGGGGAAAGCCCCAGCATTTT. As protein: CASSVDRGKPQHF. The chain carries TRBV6-5 and TRBJ1-5; 8 positions match TRBD1. Losses at the gene ends were 5 bases for V and 8 bases for J; bases not matched to a gene: 5. The germline V gene has CDR1 MNHEY and CDR2 SVGAGI. CDR3 length: 13 amino acids.

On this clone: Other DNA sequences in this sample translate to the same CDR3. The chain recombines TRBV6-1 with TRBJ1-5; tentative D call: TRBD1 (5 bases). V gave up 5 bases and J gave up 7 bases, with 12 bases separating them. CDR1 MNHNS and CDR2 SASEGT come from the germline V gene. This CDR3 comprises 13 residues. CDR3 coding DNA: TGTGCCAGCAGTTTGGACACCTACCAGCCCCAGCATTTT. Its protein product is CASSLDTYQPQHF.

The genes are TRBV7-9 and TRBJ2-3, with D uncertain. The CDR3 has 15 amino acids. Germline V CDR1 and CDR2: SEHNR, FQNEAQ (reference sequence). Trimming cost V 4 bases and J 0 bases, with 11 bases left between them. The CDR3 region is CASSSPETSTDTQYF. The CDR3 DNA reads TGTGCCAGCAGCTCCCCCGAAACTAGCACAGATACGCAGTATTTT.